This paragraph reports one TCR beta chain. The same CDR3 also results from other DNA sequences found in this sample. These data belong to a study of blood T cell repertoires in COVID-19. Libraries were prepared by immunoSEQ multiplex PCR; TCRdb keeps only in-frame clonotypes and omits some of them. The data contain fewer than 150,000 clones, around 80% of them singletons. The CDR3 covers 16 residues. The germline gives CDR1 MNHEY, CDR2 SMNVEV (reference sequence). Germline trimming cut 0 bases from V and 0 bases from J; bases unmatched to any gene: 2. The sequenced material came from peripheral blood. V is TRBV27 and J is TRBJ2-7; 10 bases map to TRBD2. The source is a man aged 50 to 59 with acute or convalescent COVID-19. The CDR3: CASSLSSGRSSYEQYF. The DNA of the CDR3 is TGTGCCAGCAGTTTATCTAGCGGGAGGAGCTCCTACGAGCAGTACTTC.